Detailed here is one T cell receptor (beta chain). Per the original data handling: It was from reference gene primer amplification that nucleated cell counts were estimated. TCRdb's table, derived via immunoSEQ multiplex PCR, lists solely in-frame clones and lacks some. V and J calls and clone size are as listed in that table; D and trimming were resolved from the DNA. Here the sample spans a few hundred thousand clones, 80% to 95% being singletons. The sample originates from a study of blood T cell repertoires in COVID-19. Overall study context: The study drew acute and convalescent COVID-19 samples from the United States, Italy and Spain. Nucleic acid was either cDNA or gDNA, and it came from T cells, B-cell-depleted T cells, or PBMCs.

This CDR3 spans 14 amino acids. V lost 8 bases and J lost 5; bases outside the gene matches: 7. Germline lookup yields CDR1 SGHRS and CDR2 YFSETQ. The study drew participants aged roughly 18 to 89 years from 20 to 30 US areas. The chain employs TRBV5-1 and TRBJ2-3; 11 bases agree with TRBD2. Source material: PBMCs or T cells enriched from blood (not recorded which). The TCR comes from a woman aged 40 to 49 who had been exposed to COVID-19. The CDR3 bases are TGCGCCAGTTATAGCGGGGGGGCCGTAGATACGCAGTATTTT. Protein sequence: CASYSGGAVDTQYF.